These 6 T cell receptor beta chains originate from one sample sequenced in a study of cytomegalovirus exposure and HLA in healthy donors. The study ran its PCR with 60 Vbeta and 13 Jbeta primers. Sequenced by immunoSEQ multiplex PCR; TCRdb stores in-frame clones only, minus some. The table shows 55,000 to 70,000 clones, with under 85% occurring only once. The sample was PBMCs. The receptors originated from an older woman in good health and CMV-seropositive.

The chain carries TRBV19 and TRBJ1-5; D remains unclear. The CDR3 consists of 13 residues. Trimming pared 5 bases from V and 3 bases from J, leaving 8 bases between. The germline gives CDR1 LNHDA, CDR2 SQIVND (reference sequence). In nucleotides, the CDR3 is TGTGCCAGTAGTGCGGGCCCCAATCAGCCCCAGCATTTT. Amino acid sequence: CASSAGPNQPQHF. Combining the CDR3 with reference TRBV19 and TRBJ1-5 gives the whole variable domain DGGITQSPKYLFRKEGQNVTLSCEQNLNHDAMYWYRQDPGQGLRLIYYSQIVNDFQKGDIAEGYSVSREKKESFPLTVTSAQKNPTAFYLCASSAGPNQPQHFGDGTRLSIL.

Worth noting for this clone: One junction end disagrees with the germline gene, perhaps due to a read error. The CDR3 nucleotides read TGCAGCGTTGACAGGGGAGGGACCTATGGCTACAACTTC. As protein: CSVDRGGTYGYNF. The rearrangement uses TRBV29-1 and TRBJ1-2, with D perhaps TRBD1 (6 bases). Germline CDR1 is SQVTM and CDR2 is ANQGSEA. The CDR3 has 13 amino acids.

The gene calls are TRBV30 and TRBJ1-2; unclear D gene. The germline gives CDR1 GTSNPN, CDR2 SVGIG (reference sequence). Trimming removed 3 bases from V and 8 bases from J, with 10 bases in between. The CDR3 has 11 amino acids. The CDR3 protein is CAWSSLVGYTF. The CDR3 coding sequence is TGTGCCTGGAGCTCCTTAGTAGGCTACACCTTC.

The rearrangement joins TRBV19 to TRBJ2-7; 9 bases align to TRBD2. This CDR3 comprises 15 residues. J was trimmed by 0 bases and V by 5 bases; bases with no gene match: 5. Germline assignment: CDR1 LNHDA and CDR2 SQIVND (reference sequence). CDR3 protein: CASSRLAESSYEQYF. The CDR3 DNA sequence: TGTGCCAGTAGTCGACTAGCGGAAAGCTCCTACGAGCAGTACTTC.

This chain uses TRBV7-8 with TRBJ2-7, with 8 nucleotides matching TRBD1. Germline V gene sequence: CDR1 SGHVS, CDR2 FQNEAQ. The CDR3 spans 14 residues. J gave up 7 bases and V 1 base, and 6 bases lay outside the gene matches. DNA of the CDR3: TGTGCCAGCAGCTTAGGTCAGGGGGCAGGGGAGCAGTACTTC. This codes for CASSLGQGAGEQYF.

The V and J genes are TRBV6-7 and TRBJ2-5; 9 bases fit TRBD1. TRBV6-7 is marked as an open reading frame, function uncertain. The J segment lost 5 bases and the V segment lost 3 bases, leaving 13 bases of the junction unmatched. This CDR3 is built from 17 residues. Here the CDR3 reads CASSYQLPQGAEETQYF. In DNA form, the CDR3 reads TGTGCCAGCAGTTATCAACTCCCACAGGGGGCAGAGGAGACCCAGTACTTC.